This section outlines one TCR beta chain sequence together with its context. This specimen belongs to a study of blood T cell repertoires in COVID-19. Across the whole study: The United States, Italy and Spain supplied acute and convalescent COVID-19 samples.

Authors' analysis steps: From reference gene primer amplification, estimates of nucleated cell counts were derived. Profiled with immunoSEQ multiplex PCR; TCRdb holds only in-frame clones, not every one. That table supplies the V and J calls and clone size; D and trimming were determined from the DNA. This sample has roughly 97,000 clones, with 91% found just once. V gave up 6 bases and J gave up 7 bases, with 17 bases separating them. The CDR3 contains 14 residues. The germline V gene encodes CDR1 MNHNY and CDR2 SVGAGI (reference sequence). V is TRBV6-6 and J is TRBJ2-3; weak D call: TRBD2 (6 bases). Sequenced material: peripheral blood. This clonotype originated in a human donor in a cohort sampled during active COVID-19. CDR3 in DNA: TGTGCCAGCAGCCATCCCGGACGGGGGAATACGCAGTATTTT. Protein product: CASSHPGRGNTQYF.